Sequencing of this TCR beta chain was carried out in a study of blood T cell repertoires in COVID-19. About the research overall: The samples span acute and convalescent COVID-19 from the United States, Italy and Spain.

The CDR3 consists of 13 residues. Losses at the gene ends were 7 bases for V and 5 bases for J; bases not matched to a gene: 7. CDR1 is MNHEY, CDR2 SVGAGI, per germline. TCRdb keeps only in-frame clones here, not all; method: immunoSEQ multiplex PCR. The data show a few hundred thousand clones, around 85% seen once. This clonotype was sampled from a woman between 35 and 50 years old who had recovered from COVID-19. The J gene is TRBJ2-5, the V gene TRBV6-5; 7 bases agree with TRBD1. Sequencing used PBMCs or T cells enriched from blood (not recorded which). The CDR3 DNA is TGTGCCAGCACCCTACAGGGGAGCGAGACCCAGTACTTC. It yields the protein CASTLQGSETQYF.